The sequence of this T cell receptor beta chain was determined in a study of CD8+ T cells in alopecia areata. Overall study: Administration of oral tofacitinib to treated patients was at 5 to 10 mg twice daily. General study findings and limits: Scalp samples also yield sequences from resident alphabeta T cells of normal skin. Mice gave a clearer picture of TCR sharing than patients did, possibly for HLA-related reasons.

Germline loops: CDR1 SGHDT, CDR2 YYEEEE. This CDR3 spans 14 amino acids. After removal of 5 bases from V and 5 bases from J, the junction contained 10 bases not matched to a gene. Alopecia areata patients gave lesional scalp punch biopsies and peripheral blood samples. Of note for this clone: Its target is not known.

Extracted RNA was reverse transcribed, and the resulting cDNA served as sequencing template. Clones were read by immunoSEQ multiplex PCR, and TCRdb kept only the in-frame ones, dropping some. Of about 15,000 clones listed, 45% to 65% were seen once; the top ten hold approximately 13%. The sequenced sample was skin. V usage is TRBV5-6 and J usage is TRBJ2-7, with 7 bases matching TRBD1. This TCR came from a human donor with alopecia areata. CDR3 amino acids: CASSWDSPIDEQYF. The CDR3 DNA is TGTGCCAGCAGTTGGGACAGCCCCATCGACGAGCAGTACTTC.